The clone carrying this T cell receptor beta chain was detected ten times or more. Germline V gene sequence: CDR1 MNHEY, CDR2 SMNVEV (reference sequence). After removal of 1 base from V and 8 bases from J, the junction contained 8 bases not matched to a gene. The CDR3 has 15 residues. The sample is drawn from a study of blood T cell repertoires in COVID-19. Study in general: T cells, B-cell-depleted T cells, or PBMCs supplied cDNA or gDNA.

Here immunoSEQ multiplex PCR was the method, and the copy in TCRdb shows in-frame clones only, minus some. The sample lists about 42,000 clones, about 77% occurring once. This chain joins TRBV27 and TRBJ1-2; TRBD1 aligns across 9 bases. The clonotype was recovered from a woman in her 70s with acute or convalescent COVID-19. The sequenced sample consisted of peripheral blood. This CDR3 reads CASSLLGQGIAGYTF. The DNA of the CDR3 is TGTGCCAGCAGTTTATTAGGACAGGGGATAGCAGGCTACACCTTC.